The sequence of this TCR beta chain was determined in a study of T cells in Graves' hyperthyroidism and ophthalmopathy. Study results and caveats: The model identified upcoming ophthalmopathy a median roughly 6.5 months ahead of onset. Within blood appeared most thyroid clonotypes that had expanded above 0.001.

CDR3 length: 12 amino acids. The V end was cut by 10 bases, the J end by 0 bases, with 9 bases between. Germline CDR1 SGHTA, CDR2 FQGNSA. The sample holds one count of this clonotype. No antigen is known for it. TCR beta CDR3 regions were amplified from RNA. The primer set for the first-round RT-PCR of the TCR CDR3 was HTBI. TCRdb re-called the multiplex PCR reads with MiXCR, one entry per CDR3 protein. The table has about 570,000 distinct CDR3 sequences, more than 45% seen once; the top ten hold 15% to 20%. The chain is built from TRBV7-2 and TRBJ1-1; TRBD1 might be the D (5 bases). The source material was peripheral blood or thyroid tissue (not recorded which). The clonotype originates from an adult woman with Graves' disease, either hyperthyroidism or ophthalmopathy (not recorded which). CDR3 loop: CAIGAVNTEAFF. The CDR3 nucleotides read TGTGCCATCGGGGCCGTGAACACTGAAGCTTTCTTT.